This T cell receptor beta chain was sequenced during a study of regulatory T cells in long-lasting Graves disease. Construction of the TCR beta libraries employed iRepertoire HTBI primers in conjunction with Arm-PCR of CDR3 regions. TCRdb re-called the multiplex PCR reads with MiXCR, one entry per CDR3 protein. The data hold about 330,000 distinct CDR3 sequences, with around 15% observed a single time. Specified time point: newly diagnosed GD, antithyroid drugs for less than 3 months. Making the TCR library involved RNA that had been extracted from PBMCs. CDR3 length: 16 residues. The germline CDR1 and CDR2 sequences are MNHEY and SMNVEV (reference sequence). V lost 0 bases, J lost 3 bases, and 12 bases lay in between. This clonotype has at least ten counts. The sample was also linked to a second study, of T cells in Graves' hyperthyroidism and ophthalmopathy.

Sequences were derived from peripheral blood mononuclear cells (PBMCs), sampled at new diagnosis, from a patient treated with antithyroid drugs. The sequence was collected from a woman aged 18-29 years with Graves disease. This chain joins TRBV27 and TRBJ1-5, with D perhaps TRBD1 (5 bases). The CDR3 DNA reads TGTGCCAGCAGTTTATCGATGGGGGGACTCAATCAGCCCCAGCATTTT. Translation gives CASSLSMGGLNQPQHF.